This T cell receptor (beta chain) emerged from a study of OX40 agonist ivuxolimab in advanced cancers. CDR1 MDHEN and CDR2 SYDVKM come from the germline V gene. Trimming took 5 bases from V and 2 from J, leaving 15 bases between them. The CDR3 is 15 residues long. Study-level points and caveats: The study found that CD8+ T cells averaged more expanded clones than CD4+. In a subset of nonresponders, normalized T-cell clonal expansion was also low.

Assay: immunoSEQ multiplex PCR; the TCRdb copy retains only in-frame clones and omits some. The profile shows 80,000 to 100,000 clones, roughly 88% of them singletons. As to this clone: What it binds is not known.

Source: CD4+ or CD8+ T cells sorted from blood, taken in a trial of the OX40 agonist ivuxolimab. The receptor comes from an adult with an advanced solid tumor such as melanoma, head and neck, liver or kidney cancer. The V and J genes are TRBV28 and TRBJ1-1; D might be TRBD1 (5 bases). The CDR3 is CASSEHGTANTEAFF. In DNA, the CDR3 is TGTGCCAGCAGTGAGCATGGGACGGCAAACACTGAAGCTTTCTTT.